This T cell receptor (beta chain) was sequenced in a study of blood T cell repertoires in COVID-19. Across the study: Spain, Italy and the United States supplied samples that represented acute and convalescent COVID-19. PBMCs, B-cell-depleted T cells, or T cells were the source of the cDNA or gDNA that made up the material.

The Seattle patients joined while their infection was active and were tracked longitudinally afterward. The length of the CDR3 is 18 residues. CDR1 and CDR2 (germline): SGHTA, FQGNSA. Source study methods: Estimation of nucleated cell counts relied on the amplification of reference gene primers. TCRdb keeps only in-frame clones here, not all; method: immunoSEQ multiplex PCR. V and J calls and clone size follow that table, whereas D and trimming were derived from the DNA. The data hold approximately 240,000 clones, with 83% observed a single time. With regard to this clone: A junction end diverges from the germline sequence, so it may reflect a read error.

The sample was peripheral blood. The sequence came from a woman aged 30 to 39 with COVID-19, enrolled during active disease. The gene calls are TRBV7-2 and TRBJ2-6, with 7 bases matching TRBD2. The CDR3 DNA follows: TGTGCCAGCAGCGTAGCCCTGGGGGGGAACGCTGGGGCCAACGTCCTGACTTTC. Residues: CASSVALGGNAGANVLTF. Together with reference TRBV7-2 and TRBJ2-6, the CDR3 gives the full variable domain: GAGVSQSPSNKVTEKGKDVELRCDPISGHTALYWYRQSLGQGLEFLIYFQGNSAPDKSGLPSDRFSAERTGGSVSTLTIQRTQQEDSAVYLCASSVALGGNAGANVLTFGAGSRLTVL.